Below, 14 T cell receptor beta chains from the same sample are listed, as sequenced in a study of blood T cell repertoires in COVID-19. Sequenced by immunoSEQ multiplex PCR; TCRdb stores in-frame clones only, minus some. The repertoire holds approximately 44,000 clones, around 93% seen once, with around 13% in the top ten. The sample was peripheral blood. Source of these receptors: a human donor in a cohort sampled during active COVID-19.

About this clone itself: The same CDR3 can be traced to other DNA sequences in this sample. The J gene is TRBJ1-1, the V gene TRBV11-2, with D tentatively TRBD1 (5 bases). The V end was cut by 3 bases, the J end by 2 bases, with 7 bases between. The germline CDR1 and CDR2 sequences are SGHAT and FQNNGV. CDR3 size: 13 residues. The CDR3: CASSFQGNTEAFF. The CDR3 nucleotides are TGTGCCAGCAGCTTTCAGGGTAACACTGAAGCTTTCTTT.

This clone was counted once. This chain connects TRBV2 to TRBJ2-1, with 9 bases lining up with TRBD1. V was pared by 7 bases and J by 10 bases, with 8 bases of the junction left unmatched. The CDR3 is made up of 13 amino acids. The V gene's germline CDR1 is SNHLY and CDR2 FYNNEI. DNA of the CDR3: TGTGCCAGCAACGTACAGGGGGCTACCGAGCAGTTCTTC. Its translation: CASNVQGATEQFF.

This clone was counted once. The gene calls are TRBV3-1 (or the pseudogene TRBV3-2) and TRBJ1-3; D possibly corresponds to TRBD1 (5 bases). This CDR3 is 16 amino acids long. Germline values: CDR1 LGHDT, CDR2 YNNKEL (reference sequence). The germline V and J ends were trimmed by 5 bases and 0 bases, with 14 bases remaining between them. The CDR3 loop is CASSDSQVLSGNTIYF. CDR3 nucleotide sequence: TGTGCCAGCAGCGACAGCCAGGTACTCTCTGGAAACACCATATATTTT.

The chain carries TRBV20-1 and TRBJ1-6; 10 bases fit TRBD1. The CDR3 extends over 16 amino acids. With 3 bases clipped from V and 8 bases from J, the junction kept 10 bases outside the gene matches. CDR1 is DFQATT and CDR2 is SNEGSKA in the germline V gene (reference sequence). CDR3 nucleotides: TGCAGTGCTAGTAACCCCGGACAGGGGGTCTATTCACCCCTCCACTTT. Amino acids: CSASNPGQGVYSPLHF.

This chain uses TRBV15 with TRBJ1-5; D unresolved. Per the germline V gene, CDR1 is LNHNV and CDR2 is YYDKDF (reference sequence). This CDR3 has 16 amino acids. V was cut by 3 bases and J by 4 bases, with 16 bases left in between. The CDR3, as DNA: TGTGCCACCAGCAGGATACTAGGAGGGATGAATCAGCCCCAGCATTTT. It encodes CATSRILGGMNQPQHF.

The V call is TRBV19, the J call TRBJ2-7; 8 nucleotides align to TRBD1. The CDR3 runs to 14 residues. Trimming at V came to 2 bases and at J to 2 bases, leaving 2 bases not matched to a gene. Germline lookup yields CDR1 LNHDA and CDR2 SQIVND (reference sequence). The DNA for the CDR3 is TGTGCCAGTAGTATACTGGACAGGGCCTACGAGCAGTACTTC. It specifies CASSILDRAYEQYF.

The genes are TRBV6-4 and TRBJ2-3; D is possibly TRBD2 (6 bases). The CDR3 covers 14 residues. Looked up from germline, CDR1 is MRHNA and CDR2 is SNTAGT. Trimming pared 6 bases from V and 5 bases from J, leaving 15 bases between. Here the CDR3 DNA reads TGTGCCAGCAGCCACGCGGGGCTGGGAGATACGCAGTATTTT. This gives the protein CASSHAGLGDTQYF.

The rearrangement uses TRBV9 and TRBJ1-2, with a tentative D call TRBD1 (6 bases). The V end was cut by 3 bases, the J end by 8 bases, with 14 bases between. There are 13 residues in the CDR3. Germline values: CDR1 SGDLS, CDR2 YYNGEE. The CDR3 loop is CASSATGVWGYTF. CDR3 DNA sequence: TGTGCCAGCAGCGCGACAGGCGTATGGGGCTACACCTTC.

V gene TRBV10-3 combines with J gene TRBJ2-7; 12 positions agree with TRBD2. The J segment lost 4 bases and the V segment lost 3 bases, leaving 7 bases of the junction unmatched. Germline V gene data show CDR1 as ENHRY and CDR2 as SYGVKD. This CDR3 has 16 residues. The CDR3 loop is CAISERTSGKKYEQYF. The CDR3, as DNA: TGTGCCATCAGTGAAAGGACTAGCGGGAAAAAATACGAGCAGTACTTC.

This clone appeared once. The rearrangement uses TRBV19 and TRBJ1-4; TRBD1 matches 8 bases. V trimming: 2 bases; J trimming: 6 bases; junction bases outside the gene matches: 5. The germline V gene has CDR1 LNHDA and CDR2 SQIVND (reference sequence). CDR3 size: 15 residues. CDR3 region: CASSISTGVYEKLFF. DNA for the CDR3: TGTGCCAGTAGTATATCGACAGGGGTCTATGAAAAACTGTTTTTT.

The chain employs TRBV6-5 and TRBJ1-5; possible D gene TRBD1, 6 bases. Trimming removed 5 bases from V and 4 bases from J, with 9 bases in between. This CDR3 is 13 amino acids long. Germline V gene lookup returns CDR1 MNHEY and CDR2 SVGAGI. CDR3 DNA: TGTGCCAGCAGTCCGACAGGTAATCAGCCCCAGCATTTT. Residues: CASSPTGNQPQHF.

The chain links TRBV29-1 to TRBJ2-2, with 8 bases that match TRBD1. This CDR3 is 15 amino acids long. Unmatched junction bases numbered 11, after V lost 6 bases and J lost 5 bases. Germline lookup yields CDR1 SQVTM and CDR2 ANQGSEA. The DNA of the CDR3 is TGCAGCGTAAGAACCGGGACAGGAAGTACCGGGGAGCTGTTTTTT. Protein: CSVRTGTGSTGELFF.

V usage is TRBV18 and J usage is TRBJ2-5; tentatively, D is TRBD2 (6 bases). Germline V gene lookup returns CDR1 KGHSH and CDR2 LQKENI. This CDR3 spans 14 amino acids. Trimming shortened V by 1 base and J by 2 bases, and 8 bases separated the two germline ends. The CDR3, as DNA: TGTGCCAGCTCACCACGGACTAATCAAGAGACCCAGTACTTC. It translates to CASSPRTNQETQYF.

This chain connects TRBV10-3 to TRBJ1-4, with TRBD1 matching 7 bases. Germline V gene data show CDR1 as ENHRY and CDR2 as SYGVKD. The CDR3 has 13 residues. J gave up 5 bases and V 6 bases, and 3 bases lay outside the gene matches. The CDR3 loop is CAIRGTENEKLFF. CDR3 nucleotide sequence: TGTGCCATCAGGGGGACAGAAAATGAAAAACTGTTTTTT.